This paragraph reports one TCR beta chain. The data originate from a study of cytomegalovirus exposure and HLA in healthy donors. Primers included in the PCR were 60 Vbeta and 13 Jbeta primers. Authors' methods: Approximately 86 million unique TCR beta chains, 9.5 million to 14 million shared, were counted in a later analysis. Clones were read by immunoSEQ multiplex PCR, and TCRdb kept only the in-frame ones, dropping some. The DNA was the basis for D and trimming; V, J and clone size are from that table. The profile shows 120,000 or so clones, 74% of them singletons. Healthy donors of bone marrow made up the group. The TCR originated in a man aged 35-49 years in good health and CMV-seropositive. The sequencing sample was made of PBMCs.

The CDR3 DNA reads TGTGCCAGCAGTTTACCGGGAGGGCCCTACCCCCGCAATGAGCAGTTCTTC. The encoded protein is CASSLPGGPYPRNEQFF. The chain employs TRBV27 and TRBJ2-1; 8 bases are a match to TRBD2. V gave up 2 bases and J gave up 6 bases; unmatched junction bases: 12. CDR3 length equals 17 residues. Germline V gene lookup returns CDR1 MNHEY and CDR2 SMNVEV (reference sequence).